Here is one TCR beta chain with its context. Antigen: not known. This sample was included in a study of cytomegalovirus exposure and HLA in healthy donors. At the level of the study: From approximately 170 million T cells, an earlier analysis saw 90 million to 130 million unique TCR beta sequences. Findings and limits, study-wide: Reportedly, diagnosis of cytomegalovirus status by the classifier showed high specificity and sensitivity.

PCR amplification relied on 60 Vbeta primers (plus 13 Jbeta primers). The data were produced by immunoSEQ multiplex PCR, yet TCRdb's version contains in-frame clones alone and is incomplete. The sample table includes about 110,000 clones. Trimming took off 4 bases at V and 4 bases at J, with 10 bases between the two ends. Germline V gene lookup returns CDR1 MNHNS and CDR2 SASEGT. This CDR3 contains 13 residues. Specimen: PBMCs. V and J are TRBV6-1 and TRBJ1-2; D ambiguous. This TCR came from a man aged 25 to 45 in good health and CMV-seronegative. Here the CDR3 DNA reads TGTGCCAGCAGTGTGGAAGGGAGCTATGGCTACACCTTC. Residues: CASSVEGSYGYTF.